The 15 T cell receptor beta chains listed next were all sequenced from one sample in a study of T cells in Graves' hyperthyroidism and ophthalmopathy. Researchers amplified the TCR beta CDR3 regions from RNA transcripts. The primer set for the first-round RT-PCR of the TCR CDR3 was HTBI. TCRdb processed the multiplex PCR reads anew with MiXCR; each CDR3 protein has one entry. The sample has approximately 610,000 distinct CDR3 sequences, approximately 15% seen once. The sample consisted of blood. All receptors come from a woman aged 40 to 50 with Graves' ophthalmopathy.

The chain combines TRBV4-2 with TRBJ2-2; D possibly corresponds to TRBD1 (6 bases). The germline CDR1 and CDR2 sequences are LGHNA and YNFKEQ. V gave up 8 bases and J gave up 0 bases, with 19 bases separating them. This CDR3 region has 17 residues. Written as DNA, the CDR3 is TGTGCCAGCGGATCTCCGGGACAAACCTCGAACACCGGGGAGCTGTTTTTT. Its protein product is CASGSPGQTSNTGELFF.

This clonotype was seen many times. The rearrangement joins TRBV6-1 to TRBJ1-5; the D is unclear. Germline V gives CDR1 MNHNS, CDR2 SASEGT. V was cut by 2 bases and J by 6 bases, with 14 bases left in between. The CDR3 spans 15 residues. The chain's CDR3 is CASSELGGSRQPQHF. The CDR3 region has the DNA TGTGCCAGCAGTGAACTCGGAGGATCTCGTCAGCCCCAGCATTTT.

At least ten counts were recorded for this clonotype. The V call is TRBV5-1, the J call TRBJ2-7; perhaps TRBD1 as D (5 bases). The V and J ends lost 0 bases and 2 bases respectively, with 12 bases between them. Germline assignment: CDR1 SGHRS and CDR2 YFSETQ. The CDR3 is 15 amino acids. The CDR3 DNA is TGCGCCAGCAGCTTGGTTGGTTCAGGGACCTACGAGCAGTACTTC. Translating gives CASSLVGSGTYEQYF.

This clonotype was seen ten or more times. Because it lacks the conserved phenylalanine or tryptophan at the end, this CDR3 is likely a read error. The V gene is TRBV20-1, the J gene TRBJ1-1, with TRBD1 identical over 8 bases. J gave up 0 bases and V 8 bases, and 5 bases lay outside the gene matches. Germline assignment: CDR1 DFQATT and CDR2 SNEGSKA (reference sequence). This CDR3 spans 13 amino acids. In nucleotides, the CDR3 is TGCAGTACAGGACAGGGAATGAACACTGAAGCTTTCTGT. Translation gives CSTGQGMNTEAFC.

The chain is built from TRBV11-1 and TRBJ2-3, with TRBD2 matching 11 bases. Germline V gene sequence: CDR1 SGHAT, CDR2 FQDESV (reference sequence). CDR3 length: 15 amino acids. The V segment lost 3 bases and the J segment 3 bases; nucleotides outside the gene matches: 2. The CDR3 region is CASSLTSGKTDTQYF. In DNA, the CDR3 is TGTGCCAGCAGCTTGACTAGCGGGAAGACAGATACGCAGTATTTT.

The V call is TRBV5-6, the J call TRBJ2-7; D call uncertain. The germline V gene encodes CDR1 SGHDT and CDR2 YYEEEE. The V and J ends lost 4 bases and 0 bases respectively, with 8 bases between them. The CDR3 consists of 13 residues. The CDR3: CASSHLNSYEQYF. CDR3 DNA: TGTGCCAGCAGCCACTTGAACTCCTACGAGCAGTACTTC.

This clonotype was observed many times. This chain joins TRBV12-3 or TRBV12-4 and TRBJ1-5; no clear D. The CDR3 covers 15 residues. V was shortened by 7 bases and J by 5 bases, with 18 bases between the two germline ends. CDR3: CASTLGVGLDQPQHF. In DNA form, the CDR3 reads TGTGCCAGCACCCTGGGAGTCGGGCTGGATCAGCCCCAGCATTTT.

This clonotype was observed at least ten times. The genes are TRBV6-5 and TRBJ2-7; D may match TRBD1 or TRBD2 (6 bases each). Germline assignment: CDR1 MNHEY and CDR2 SVGAGI. This CDR3 spans 11 amino acids. V was trimmed by 6 bases and J by 6 bases, leaving 9 bases between them. The DNA of the CDR3 is TGTGCCAGCAGGAGGGGGGCCGAGCAGTACTTC. It translates to CASRRGAEQYF.

This clonotype was recorded many times. The chain is built from TRBV28 and TRBJ2-2; D ambiguous. Trimming took 3 bases from V and 9 from J, leaving 8 bases between them. CDR1 is MDHEN, CDR2 SYDVKM, per germline. This CDR3 spans 12 amino acids. The CDR3: CASSFRRRELFF. CDR3 bases: TGTGCCAGCAGTTTCCGCAGGCGGGAGCTGTTTTTT.

This clonotype was seen more than once but under ten times. V is TRBV7-2 and J is TRBJ2-5; D unresolved. Germline V gene sequence: CDR1 SGHTA, CDR2 FQGNSA. V gave up 5 bases and J gave up 0 bases, with 10 bases separating them. CDR3 length: 14 residues. The CDR3 nucleotides read TGTGCCAGCAGCCCCCCTACGTACCAAGAGACCCAGTACTTC. This gives the protein CASSPPTYQETQYF.

In its sample, this clonotype was seen many times. This chain joins TRBV4-3 and TRBJ2-1, with TRBD2 matching 10 bases. The CDR3 length is 17 residues. Germline trimming cut 0 bases from V and 2 bases from J; bases unmatched to any gene: 4. Per germline, CDR1 LGHNA and CDR2 YSLEER. The CDR3 region has the DNA TGCGCCAGCAGCCAAGATGGACTAGCGGCCGCCTACAATGAGCAGTTCTTC. Translated, it gives CASSQDGLAAAYNEQFF.

This clonotype was seen repeatedly, ten times or more. The rearrangement uses TRBV29-1 and TRBJ1-2; D is possibly TRBD1 (6 bases). In germline, CDR1 is SQVTM, CDR2 ANQGSEA. The CDR3 runs 12 residues. The ends were cut back, 6 bases at V and 6 bases at J, with 14 bases in the middle. CDR3 loop: CSVDRPADGYTF. As DNA, the CDR3 is TGCAGCGTAGACAGGCCCGCGGATGGCTACACCTTC.

The table lists this clonotype with a count of one. The chain has TRBV6-1 and TRBJ1-3; D gene unclear. The CDR3 sequence is 15 residues long. Looked up from germline, CDR1 is MNHNS and CDR2 is SASEGT. V shed 5 bases and J shed 0 bases, with 11 bases lying between them. The CDR3 DNA reads TGTGCCAGCAGTCCCCGACATCCCTCTGGAAACACCATATATTTT. This gives the protein CASSPRHPSGNTIYF.

In its sample, this clonotype was seen many times. This chain joins TRBV2 and TRBJ2-7; 9 bases are shared with TRBD1. Germline assignment: CDR1 SNHLY and CDR2 FYNNEI. V gave up 8 bases and J gave up 6 bases; unmatched junction bases: 11. This CDR3 comprises 14 residues. The CDR3 DNA sequence: TGTGCCAGCGGGCGGACAGGGGAATCGGTCGAGCAGTACTTC. This gives the protein CASGRTGESVEQYF.

This clonotype has ten or more counts. V gene TRBV6-1 combines with J gene TRBJ1-2; D is ambiguous. The germline gives CDR1 MNHNS, CDR2 SASEGT. The V end lost 0 bases, the J end lost 4 bases, and 9 bases lay between the germline ends. This CDR3 is 14 amino acids long. DNA for the CDR3: TGTGCCAGCAGTGAAGCGAGTACACGCTATGGCTACACCTTC. Protein product: CASSEASTRYGYTF.